This note documents a single T cell receptor (beta chain) sequence. Its antigen is not identified. What was sequenced were expressed TCRB transcripts, since all of the isolated RNA had been reverse transcribed. TCRdb's copy holds only in-frame clones and misses some; the assay was immunoSEQ multiplex PCR. Of around 340,000 clones listed, 6.5% to 10% are singletons. Trimming left V 2 bases short and J 6 bases short, with 17 bases between. The CDR3 has 15 amino acids. Per the germline V gene, CDR1 is SGHDT and CDR2 is YYEEEE. This sample stems from a study of beta chain features in type 1 diabetes. CD4+ naive, central memory, regulatory and stem cell-like memory subsets were isolated by sorting on CD45RO/CCR7/CD25/CD127/CD95/CD27. Notes on the study in general: No resolution was reached here on whether HLA type influences TCRB rearrangement. Across patients, naive, central memory and Treg TCRB repertoires exhibited apparently greater similarity than was observed across healthy donors.

V is TRBV5-6 and J is TRBJ1-2, with D hard to call. The sequenced material came from central memory CD4+ T cells from blood. This TCR came from a woman aged 18-29 years in good health. CDR3 loop: CASSLGRFWRDGYTF. DNA for the CDR3: TGTGCCAGCAGCTTAGGCCGCTTTTGGAGGGATGGCTACACCTTC.